The 28 T cell receptor beta chains presented below share a single source sample, sequenced in a study of blood T cell repertoires in COVID-19. The repertoire was sequenced with immunoSEQ multiplex PCR; TCRdb's copy has only in-frame clones and lacks some. The data show 90,000 to 120,000 clones, 88% seen once. Specimen: peripheral blood. The receptors here all came from a man aged 50 or older with active or convalescent COVID-19.

The V and J genes are TRBV4-1 and TRBJ1-2; D may be TRBD1 (5 bases). Between the trimmed V and J ends, which lost 1 base and 8 bases, there was a span of 11 bases. There are 13 residues in the CDR3. Germline loops: CDR1 MGHRA, CDR2 YSYEKL. The CDR3 is CASSQGQGYGYTF. CDR3 DNA sequence: TGCGCCAGCAGCCAAGGGCAGGGCTACGGCTACACCTTC.

The V call is TRBV11-2, the J call TRBJ2-3, with D possibly being TRBD2 (6 bases). The length of the CDR3 is 16 residues. Trimming removed 3 bases from V and 1 base from J, with 14 bases in between. Germline V CDR1 and CDR2: SGHAT, FQNNGV. The CDR3 DNA sequence: TGTGCCAGCAGCTTGGCCCGGAGGGGAGGCACAGATACGCAGTATTTT. Residues: CASSLARRGGTDTQYF.

This clone was counted only a few times. V gene TRBV18 combines with J gene TRBJ1-1; 7 nucleotides line up with TRBD1. The V and J ends lost 1 base and 1 base, in that order; junction bases with no gene match: 9. CDR3 length: 17 residues. Germline CDR1 and CDR2: KGHSH and LQKENI. CDR3 loop: CASSPRVRQGSNTEAFF. The CDR3 DNA is TGTGCCAGCTCACCACGGGTCCGACAGGGATCGAACACTGAAGCTTTCTTT.

This chain connects TRBV12-3 or TRBV12-4 to TRBJ2-1; D perhaps matches TRBD2 (5 bases). CDR3 length: 13 amino acids. Trimming pared 5 bases from V and 8 bases from J, leaving 13 bases between. The CDR3 spells CASSGESRHEQFF. CDR3 sequence (DNA): TGTGCCAGCAGTGGGGAGTCGCGCCATGAGCAGTTCTTC.

The chain is built from TRBV6-5 and TRBJ2-7, with D perhaps TRBD1 (5 bases). The CDR3 is 14 residues long. The germline V and J ends were trimmed by 2 bases and 0 bases, with 8 bases remaining between them. Germline V CDR1 and CDR2: MNHEY, SVGAGI. This CDR3 reads CASSYGASSYEQYF. In DNA form, the CDR3 reads TGTGCCAGCAGTTACGGGGCTAGCTCCTACGAGCAGTACTTC.

Written as DNA, the CDR3 is TGTGCCAGCTCACCGCGACAGGGCCAAGGAGAAAAACTGTTTTTT. The encoded protein is CASSPRQGQGEKLFF. The chain couples TRBV18 to TRBJ1-4; 7 bases are shared with TRBD1. CDR1 is KGHSH and CDR2 is LQKENI in the germline V gene. The length of the CDR3 is 15 residues. The V and J ends lost 3 bases and 8 bases, in that order; junction bases with no gene match: 9.

This sequence joins TRBV28 and TRBJ2-1; 7 bases match TRBD1. Germline trimming cut 4 bases from V and 0 bases from J; bases unmatched to any gene: 9. This CDR3 is 17 amino acids long. CDR1 and CDR2 (germline): MDHEN, SYDVKM. The CDR3 DNA reads as TGTGCCAGCAGTTCCCCGGGACAGCTGAGCTCCTACAATGAGCAGTTCTTC. The encoded protein is CASSSPGQLSSYNEQFF.

This rearrangement joins TRBV19 to TRBJ1-5, with D possibly being TRBD1 (5 bases). This CDR3 contains 15 residues. The V gene's germline CDR1 is LNHDA and CDR2 SQIVND (reference sequence). V lost 0 bases to trimming and J lost 1 base, with 7 bases between them. CDR3 nucleotide sequence: TGTGCCAGTAGTATAGACGGGGGAAGCAATCAGCCCCAGCATTTT. Its protein is CASSIDGGSNQPQHF.

The chain links TRBV5-1 to TRBJ1-3; D ambiguous. V was clipped by 5 bases and J by 1 base, with 13 bases between them. From germline, CDR1 is SGHRS and CDR2 YFSETQ. The CDR3 spans 15 residues. For the CDR3, the DNA is TGCGCCAGCAGTGGAGGTGGAGGGTCTGGAAACACCATATATTTT. This translates into CASSGGGGSGNTIYF.

The chain is built from TRBV11-2 and TRBJ2-5; D call uncertain. CDR1 and CDR2 (germline): SGHAT, FQNNGV. CDR3 size: 17 residues. V dropped 0 bases and J dropped 5 bases, with 19 bases sitting between them. The CDR3 sequence: CASSLDSAGIPLETQYF. CDR3 in DNA: TGTGCCAGCAGCTTAGACTCAGCAGGAATCCCATTGGAGACCCAGTACTTC.

V gene TRBV28 combines with J gene TRBJ1-1; possible D gene TRBD1, 5 bases. Trimming took off 3 bases at V and 4 bases at J, with 15 bases between the two ends. This CDR3 comprises 15 residues. CDR1 is MDHEN, CDR2 SYDVKM, per germline. CDR3 region: CASSFATGVPTEAFF. The CDR3 bases are TGTGCCAGCAGTTTCGCGACGGGGGTTCCCACTGAAGCTTTCTTT.

The CDR3 sequence: CASSRGFDSPLHF. CDR3 coding DNA: TGTGCCAGCAGTCGAGGTTTTGATTCACCCCTCCACTTT. The chain is built from TRBV6-5 and TRBJ1-6; D remains unclear. Germline CDR1 and CDR2: MNHEY and SVGAGI. Trimming stripped 5 bases from V and 8 bases from J, with 10 bases between. This CDR3 is 13 amino acids long.

The chain employs TRBV3-1 (or the pseudogene TRBV3-2) and TRBJ1-3, with 7 positions matching TRBD1. The J segment lost 3 bases and the V segment lost 5 bases, leaving 7 bases of the junction unmatched. The CDR3 length is 15 residues. The germline V gene encodes CDR1 LGHDT and CDR2 YNNKEL (reference sequence). Written as DNA, the CDR3 is TGTGCCAGCAGCAAACGCGACAGGGATGGAAACACCATATATTTT. Translating gives CASSKRDRDGNTIYF.

This rearrangement joins TRBV4-1 to TRBJ1-4; 9 bases map to TRBD1. The J segment lost 2 bases and the V segment lost 2 bases, leaving 6 bases of the junction unmatched. The CDR3 runs to 17 residues. The germline gives CDR1 MGHRA, CDR2 YSYEKL. CDR3 in amino acids: CASSQTGQGGTNEKLFF. Here the CDR3 DNA reads TGCGCCAGCAGCCAAACGGGACAGGGAGGGACTAATGAAAAACTGTTTTTT.

This clone was found a few times. Different DNA sequences within this sample yield the same CDR3. This chain links TRBV18 with TRBJ1-1; D is unclear. V was shortened by 2 bases and J by 1 base, with 5 bases between the two germline ends. Germline CDR1 reads KGHSH; CDR2 reads LQKENI. The CDR3 loop spans 13 amino acids. Here the CDR3 DNA reads TGTGCCAGCTCACCAATTCAGAACACTGAAGCTTTCTTT. Encoded protein: CASSPIQNTEAFF.

The chain carries TRBV27 and TRBJ2-2; 7 nucleotides agree with TRBD2. Trimming cost V 3 bases and J 5 bases; bases outside gene matches: 9. The germline V gene encodes CDR1 MNHEY and CDR2 SMNVEV (reference sequence). The CDR3 contains 16 residues. The CDR3 DNA reads TGTGCCAGCAGTTTTGTCAGGGTCGGGGGGACCGGGGAGCTGTTTTTT. It yields the protein CASSFVRVGGTGELFF.

The chain carries TRBV29-1 and TRBJ2-5; a weak D match, TRBD2 (6 bases). The germline gives CDR1 SQVTM, CDR2 ANQGSEA. There are 12 residues in the CDR3. V lost 8 bases to trimming and J lost 2 bases, with 12 bases between them. The CDR3 DNA sequence: TGCAGCATCCGGGACTCACAAGAGACCCAGTACTTC. Protein sequence: CSIRDSQETQYF.

V and J are TRBV14 and TRBJ1-1; D remains unclear. The CDR3 covers 13 residues. With 3 bases removed from V and 0 bases from J, the gap between germline ends came to 5 bases. CDR1 and CDR2 (germline): SGHDN, FVKESK. The CDR3 loop is CASSQSLNTEAFF. In DNA form, the CDR3 reads TGTGCCAGCAGCCAGAGTCTGAACACTGAAGCTTTCTTT.

In DNA form, the CDR3 reads TGTGCCAGCAGCTTTCCCTCTCGGACTAGCGGAACAGATACGCAGTATTTT. Translating gives CASSFPSRTSGTDTQYF. The chain couples TRBV7-9 to TRBJ2-3; the match to TRBD2 covers 10 bases. The CDR3 spans 17 residues. After removal of 3 bases from V and 3 bases from J, the junction contained 9 bases not matched to a gene. Germline assignment: CDR1 SEHNR and CDR2 FQNEAQ (reference sequence).

The rearrangement links TRBV29-1 to TRBJ1-1, with D perhaps TRBD1 (5 bases). The germline CDR1 and CDR2 sequences are SQVTM and ANQGSEA. The ends were cut back, 7 bases at V and 2 bases at J, with 17 bases in the middle. The length of the CDR3 is 14 residues. CDR3 bases: TGCAGCGGACGCCTGCCCGACAGAAACACTGAAGCTTTCTTT. Its translation is CSGRLPDRNTEAFF.

The CDR3 loop is CASSQDHHASSYNEQFF. The CDR3 nucleotides read TGCGCCAGCAGCCAAGATCACCACGCGAGCTCCTACAATGAGCAGTTCTTC. The rearrangement links TRBV4-3 to TRBJ2-1; no definite D call. V lost 0 bases and J 0 bases, leaving 12 bases between the germline ends. Germline V lookup: CDR1 LGHNA, CDR2 YSLEER. This CDR3 is 17 amino acids long.

The chain links TRBV29-1 to TRBJ2-7; the D is unclear. Between the trimmed V and J ends, which lost 0 bases and 5 bases, there was a span of 14 bases. Germline lookup yields CDR1 SQVTM and CDR2 ANQGSEA. CDR3 size: 14 residues. The CDR3 DNA is TGCAGCGTTGAAGATCGGATGTCTAGGAACGAGCAGTACTTC. Amino acids: CSVEDRMSRNEQYF.

This clone was recorded once. The chain carries TRBV30 and TRBJ2-1; 7 bases map to TRBD1. V dropped 1 base and J dropped 2; count of bases not matched to a gene: 2. Germline CDR1 and CDR2: GTSNPN and SVGIG (reference sequence). This CDR3 region has 14 residues. The CDR3: CAWSGQGAYNEQFF. CDR3 DNA: TGTGCCTGGAGTGGGCAGGGGGCCTACAATGAGCAGTTCTTC. The full variable domain, rest sourced from reference TRBV30 and TRBJ2-1, is SQTIHQWPATLVQPVGSPLSLECTVEGTSNPNLYWYRQAAGRGLQLLFYSVGIGQISSEVPQNLSASRPQDRQFILSSKKLLLSDSGFYLCAWSGQGAYNEQFFGPGTRLTVL.

V and J are TRBV6-5 and TRBJ1-1; D perhaps matches TRBD1 (5 bases). The CDR3 consists of 14 residues. The V and J ends lost 6 bases and 1 base respectively, with 12 bases between them. The germline CDR1 and CDR2 sequences are MNHEY and SVGAGI. The chain's CDR3 is CASSQGSGNTEAFF. The CDR3, as DNA: TGTGCCAGCAGCCAGGGTTCGGGGAACACTGAAGCTTTCTTT.

The chain has TRBV2 and TRBJ1-4, with no clear D. The germline gives CDR1 SNHLY, CDR2 FYNNEI. The CDR3 length is 13 residues. The V end lost 5 bases, the J end lost 6 bases, and 10 bases lay between the germline ends. CDR3 sequence (DNA): TGTGCCAGCAGTAGCTCTCCGTATGAAAAACTGTTTTTT. It translates to CASSSSPYEKLFF.

V and J are TRBV19 and TRBJ2-3; 8 nucleotides match TRBD2. The CDR3 runs 16 residues. CDR1 and CDR2 (germline): LNHDA, SQIVND (reference sequence). The V segment lost 5 bases and the J segment 5 bases; nucleotides outside the gene matches: 12. Written as DNA, the CDR3 is TGTGCCAGTAGTCCGACCCGGTCCGGGAGGGGAGATACGCAGTATTTT. Translating gives CASSPTRSGRGDTQYF. The whole variable domain, filled in from reference TRBV19 and TRBJ2-3, reads DGGITQSPKYLFRKEGQNVTLSCEQNLNHDAMYWYRQDPGQGLRLIYYSQIVNDFQKGDIAEGYSVSREKKESFPLTVTSAQKNPTAFYLCASSPTRSGRGDTQYFGPGTRLTVL.

The DNA of the CDR3 is TGCGCCAGCAGCCAAGAGCCCCAGGCGGGGGGGAGTTATGGCTACACCTTC. Encoded protein: CASSQEPQAGGSYGYTF. The V and J genes are TRBV4-3 and TRBJ1-2; weak D call: TRBD1 (5 bases). The CDR3 contains 17 residues. Trimming pared 0 bases from V and 5 bases from J, leaving 19 bases between. Germline V gives CDR1 LGHNA, CDR2 YSLEER.

The CDR3, as DNA: TGCGCCAGCAGCTTGGCTGGCCTCCCCACCGGGGAGCTGTTTTTT. Translation gives CASSLAGLPTGELFF. J is TRBJ2-2 and V is TRBV5-1, with unresolved D. There are 15 residues in the CDR3. Germline V gene sequence: CDR1 SGHRS, CDR2 YFSETQ. Trimming pared 0 bases from V and 4 bases from J, leaving 10 bases between. Using reference TRBV5-1 and TRBJ2-2 for the parts outside the CDR3, the full variable domain is KAGVTQTPRYLIKTRGQQVTLSCSPISGHRSVSWYQQTPGQGLQFLFEYFSETQRNKGNFPGRFSGRQFSNSRSEMNVSTLELGDSALYLCASSLAGLPTGELFFGEGSRLTVL.